What follows are 32 T cell receptor beta chains derived from one specimen sequenced in a study of post-analysis software for immune sequencing data. Sequencing libraries made from TCR beta cDNA carried unique molecular identifiers. A single record per CDR3 protein comes from TCRdb applying MiXCR to the PCR reads. This table has 750,000 to 950,000 distinct CDR3 sequences, approximately 53% appearing once. Study-level points and caveats: Compared with controls, patients had more of five or six TRBV segments, including TRBV5-6, TRBV5-1 and TRBV20-1.

These TCRs' antigens remain unknown. Sequences were obtained from blood. All receptors derive from a girl between 5 and 17 years old with multiple sclerosis.

The V gene is TRBV20-1, the J gene TRBJ2-5, with TRBD2 matching over 9 bases. Germline CDR1 and CDR2: DFQATT and SNEGSKA (reference sequence). The junction had 14 bases not matched to a gene; V was cut back by 5 bases and J by 4 bases. The CDR3 totals 16 residues. The CDR3 sequence: CSASFAGGRGRETQYF. CDR3 bases: TGCAGTGCTTCATTCGCGGGGGGGCGTGGGAGAGAGACCCAGTACTTC.

This clonotype has only a few counts. The chain links TRBV12-3 or TRBV12-4 to TRBJ2-7; either TRBD1 or TRBD2 may fit D (5 bases each). Deletions cut 5 bases from V and 2 bases from J, with 13 bases between. The CDR3 spans 14 residues. This chain's CDR3 is CASSPPGRTYEQYF. CDR3 nucleotide sequence: TGTGCCAGCAGTCCACCGGGACGGACCTACGAGCAGTACTTC.

This clonotype was seen only a few times. The V call is TRBV10-3, the J call TRBJ2-5; D remains ambiguous. This CDR3 spans 14 amino acids. The ends were cut back, 0 bases at V and 2 bases at J, with 7 bases in the middle. Germline V gene sequence: CDR1 ENHRY, CDR2 SYGVKD. CDR3 bases: TGTGCCATCAGTGAGTCGCGGTATCAAGAGACCCAGTACTTC. It encodes CAISESRYQETQYF.

V usage is TRBV29-1 and J usage is TRBJ2-1, with a possible D match to TRBD1 (6 bases). CDR3 length: 14 residues. In germline, CDR1 is SQVTM, CDR2 ANQGSEA. The V end was cut by 3 bases, the J end by 2 bases, with 11 bases between. CDR3 amino acids: CSVENRATYNEQFF. CDR3 in DNA: TGCAGCGTTGAGAACAGGGCCACCTACAATGAGCAGTTCTTC.

This clonotype was observed a few times. The chain links TRBV10-3 to TRBJ2-3, with 11 bases lining up with TRBD2. The CDR3 has 15 amino acids. V trimming: 5 bases; J trimming: 1 base; junction bases outside the gene matches: 2. In germline, CDR1 is ENHRY, CDR2 SYGVKD. CDR3 nucleotide sequence: TGTGCCATCAGTTCTAGCGGGGGGCGCACAGATACGCAGTATTTT. It is translated as CAISSSGGRTDTQYF.

The J gene is TRBJ2-3, the V gene TRBV6-6; D is uncertain. The germline V and J ends were trimmed by 8 bases and 4 bases, with 16 bases remaining between them. The CDR3 length is 14 residues. Germline values: CDR1 MNHNY, CDR2 SVGAGI (reference sequence). The CDR3 DNA is TGTGCCAGCGGGCCTACGGCTAACCCAGATACGCAGTATTTT. The encoded protein is CASGPTANPDTQYF.

This chain uses TRBV27 with TRBJ2-6; D might be TRBD2 (6 bases). The germline CDR1 and CDR2 sequences are MNHEY and SMNVEV (reference sequence). The ends were cut back, 0 bases at V and 0 bases at J, with 12 bases in the middle. The CDR3 extends over 18 amino acids. The CDR3 region is CASSLSGGDGSGANVLTF. In DNA, the CDR3 is TGTGCCAGCAGTTTATCGGGCGGGGACGGCTCTGGGGCCAACGTCCTGACTTTC.

The chain employs TRBV20-1 and TRBJ2-5; TRBD1 matches at 9 bases. With the DNA end fitting TRBJ2-7 better, the J assignment may be wrong. This CDR3 is 13 amino acids long. Germline values: CDR1 DFQATT, CDR2 SNEGSKA (reference sequence). The CDR3 region has the DNA TGCAGTGCTAGGAGGACAGGGGCGAACGAGCAGTACTTC. It yields the protein CSARRTGANEQYF.

The chain carries TRBV12-5 and TRBJ2-5, with TRBD1 matching 12 bases. Germline CDR1 reads LGHNT; CDR2 reads FRNRAP. The V segment lost 2 bases and the J segment 5 bases; nucleotides outside the gene matches: 12. This CDR3 region has 18 residues. The CDR3: CASGLKRFGTGGGETQYF. The CDR3 coding sequence is TGTGCTAGTGGTTTGAAGCGTTTCGGGACAGGGGGCGGGGAGACCCAGTACTTC.

The V and J genes are TRBV5-1 and TRBJ2-7; 8 nucleotides agree with TRBD1. CDR1 and CDR2 (germline): SGHRS, YFSETQ. The CDR3 is 14 amino acids. Unmatched junction bases numbered 5, after V lost 4 bases and J lost 2 bases. The CDR3 DNA sequence: TGCGCCAGCAGCCCCAGGGGGCGTACCTACGAGCAGTACTTC. Translation gives CASSPRGRTYEQYF.

The chain uses TRBV12-3 or TRBV12-4 and TRBJ2-3; 12 nucleotides match TRBD2. The CDR3 extends over 20 amino acids. The ends lost 3 bases at V and 1 base at J; junction bases unmatched: 14. CDR3 protein: CASSLRLAGAQLGGTDTQYF. The DNA for the CDR3 is TGTGCCAGCAGTTTGAGACTAGCGGGAGCCCAATTGGGGGGCACAGATACGCAGTATTTT.

This clonotype was counted between two and nine times. The chain joins TRBV7-9 to TRBJ2-3, with a possible D match to TRBD1 (7 bases). Per germline, CDR1 SEHNR and CDR2 FQNEAQ (reference sequence). Trimming took 5 bases from V and 8 from J, leaving 23 bases between them. The CDR3 has 16 residues. CDR3 protein: CASSLGGGGLGGTQYF. The CDR3 region has the DNA TGTGCCAGCAGCCTAGGGGGCGGCGGTTTGGGAGGTACGCAGTATTTT.

The rearrangement links TRBV6-5 to TRBJ1-5; 11 nucleotides agree with TRBD1. The CDR3 covers 17 residues. CDR1 MNHEY and CDR2 SVGAGI come from the germline V gene. Trimming at V came to 4 bases and at J to 6 bases, leaving 11 bases not matched to a gene. The CDR3 sequence is CASSSLAGTGGAQPQHF. CDR3 coding DNA: TGTGCCAGCAGTTCCCTGGCCGGGACAGGGGGTGCTCAGCCCCAGCATTTT.

CDR3 sequence reads: CASSSGTSRETQYF. The CDR3 DNA follows: TGTGCCAGCAGCTCGGGGACAAGTCGGGAGACCCAGTACTTC. The genes are TRBV11-2 and TRBJ2-5; D may be TRBD1 (6 bases). The length of the CDR3 is 14 residues. Per germline, CDR1 SGHAT and CDR2 FQNNGV. The V gene lost 4 bases and the J gene lost 5 bases, with 14 bases spanning the gap. The full variable domain, in which reference TRBV11-2 and TRBJ2-5 provide the parts outside the CDR3, is EAGVAQSPRYKIIEKRQSVAFWCNPISGHATLYWYQQILGQGPKLLIQFQNNGVVDDSQLPKDRFSAERLKGVDSTLKIQPAKLEDSAVYLCASSSGTSRETQYFGPGTRLLVL.

J is TRBJ2-4 and V is TRBV2, with D possibly TRBD2 on 7 matching bases. CDR1 is SNHLY and CDR2 is FYNNEI in the germline V gene. Trimming cost V 4 bases and J 13 bases, with 14 bases left between them. The CDR3 contains 12 residues. This CDR3 is CASSATGREQYF. CDR3 DNA: TGTGCCAGCAGTGCAACAGGGAGGGAGCAGTACTTC.

The J gene is TRBJ2-7, the V gene TRBV5-4, with D possibly TRBD2 on 7 matching bases. The J call is doubtful: the DNA matches TRBJ2-5 better. Germline lookup yields CDR1 SGHNT and CDR2 YYREEE (reference sequence). CDR3 length equals 13 residues. CDR3 nucleotides: TGTGCCAGCAGCTTGGAGGGGGGGAAGACCCAGTACTTC. Translated: CASSLEGGKTQYF.

CDR3 bases: TGTGCCAGCAGTTTATGGGGGGCCCAATCCCAGCCCCAGCATTTT. Protein sequence: CASSLWGAQSQPQHF. The chain employs TRBV12-3 or TRBV12-4 and TRBJ1-5; weak D call: TRBD1 (6 bases). CDR3 length: 15 residues. Trimming stripped 2 bases from V and 7 bases from J, with 15 bases between.

The rearrangement joins TRBV10-3 to TRBJ1-2; no definite D call. V dropped 3 bases and J dropped 5 bases, with 16 bases sitting between them. This CDR3 contains 15 residues. Germline assignment: CDR1 ENHRY and CDR2 SYGVKD. The CDR3: CAISDVDLILYGYTF. Here the CDR3 DNA reads TGTGCCATCAGTGATGTGGATCTTATCCTTTATGGCTACACCTTC.

As concerns this clonotype: A read error may account for a junction end that differs from germline. The J gene is TRBJ1-2, the V gene TRBV12-5; D unclear. Germline V lookup: CDR1 LGHNT, CDR2 FRNRAP. CDR3 length: 18 residues. The CDR3 sequence: CASDLVLGAESPRYGYTF. In DNA form, the CDR3 reads TGTGCTAGTGATTTGGTACTAGGAGCCGAAAGCCCGCGGTATGGCTACACCTTC.

The table lists this clonotype with a few counts. V and J are TRBV27 and TRBJ2-1; D is perhaps TRBD2 (5 bases). Germline CDR1 and CDR2: MNHEY and SMNVEV (reference sequence). Trimming took off 5 bases at V and 4 bases at J, with 24 bases between the two ends. There are 18 residues in the CDR3. CDR3 in amino acids: CASSALARSGFGYNEQFF. The CDR3 DNA follows: TGTGCCAGCAGTGCCCTAGCACGGTCGGGATTTGGGTACAATGAGCAGTTCTTC.

This clonotype appeared a single time. V and J are TRBV12-3 or TRBV12-4 and TRBJ2-7; TRBD2 agrees at 13 bases. J gave up 7 bases and V 5 bases, and 8 bases lay outside the gene matches. The CDR3 has 15 amino acids. The DNA for the CDR3 is TGTGCCAGCAGTAATGGACTAGCGGGAGCGGCTGAGCAGTACTTC. Amino acids: CASSNGLAGAAEQYF.

This sequence joins TRBV20-1 and TRBJ2-1; D not certain. The CDR3 totals 13 residues. The germline V gene encodes CDR1 DFQATT and CDR2 SNEGSKA (reference sequence). V gave up 3 bases and J gave up 3 bases, with 9 bases separating them. The CDR3 loop is CSASVGLYNEQFF. The CDR3 DNA reads as TGCAGTGCTAGCGTTGGGCTCTACAATGAGCAGTTCTTC.

This clonotype was seen a handful of times. This chain links TRBV27 with TRBJ2-4; 7 bases map to TRBD1. V was clipped by 6 bases and J by 13 bases; unmatched bases: 15. Germline V CDR1 and CDR2: MNHEY, SMNVEV (reference sequence). The CDR3 consists of 14 residues. CDR3 DNA: TGTGCCAGCAGGCTGGTAGGGGGCGGACTGGTGCAGTACTTC. Translation: CASRLVGGGLVQYF.

This clonotype was detected only a few times. The chain combines TRBV20-1 with TRBJ2-5; 12 nucleotides match TRBD2. V gave up 0 bases and J gave up 5 bases; unmatched junction bases: 7. The germline V gene encodes CDR1 DFQATT and CDR2 SNEGSKA (reference sequence). The CDR3 consists of 16 residues. CDR3 nucleotides: TGCAGTGCTAGAGATATGACTAGCGGGAGCGGGGAGACCCAGTACTTC. Encoded protein: CSARDMTSGSGETQYF.

V is TRBV7-9 and J is TRBJ2-1; the match to TRBD2 covers 14 bases. Germline assignment: CDR1 SEHNR and CDR2 FQNEAQ (reference sequence). The CDR3 has 14 residues. V gave up 5 bases and J gave up 8 bases; unmatched junction bases: 2. CDR3 coding DNA: TGTGCCAGCAGCATGGGACTAGCGGGGGATGAGCAGTTCTTC. This sequence encodes CASSMGLAGDEQFF.

Of note for this clonotype: The final CDR3 position lacks the conserved phenylalanine or tryptophan, pointing to a likely read error. The chain joins TRBV12-3 or TRBV12-4 to TRBJ1-5; D gene uncertain. The CDR3 is 14 amino acids. V was trimmed by 7 bases and J by 6 bases, leaving 16 bases between them. CDR3 nucleotide sequence: TGTGCCAGCACCCTTGGGGAGCGTAGTCAGCCCCAGCATTGT. The encoded protein is CASTLGERSQPQHC.

V and J are TRBV29-1 and TRBJ1-2; no definite D call. This CDR3 is 11 amino acids long. CDR1 and CDR2 (germline): SQVTM, ANQGSEA. The V end was cut by 7 bases, the J end by 3 bases, with 9 bases between. This CDR3 reads CSGRGDYGYTF. CDR3 coding DNA: TGCAGCGGACGGGGAGACTATGGCTACACCTTC.

V is TRBV5-1 and J is TRBJ1-5; no reliable D call. The V gene lost 0 bases and the J gene lost 0 bases, with 10 bases spanning the gap. This CDR3 contains 16 residues. CDR1 and CDR2 from the germline V gene are SGHRS and YFSETQ. In DNA form, the CDR3 reads TGCGCCAGCAGCTTGGGGACGGACGATAGCAATCAGCCCCAGCATTTT. Residues: CASSLGTDDSNQPQHF.

The V and J genes are TRBV5-1 and TRBJ2-1, with D possibly being TRBD2 (6 bases). Trimming removed 0 bases from V and 7 bases from J, with 14 bases in between. This CDR3 has 15 residues. Germline V lookup: CDR1 SGHRS, CDR2 YFSETQ. CDR3 sequence (DNA): TGCGCCAGCAGCTTGGTGGGCGGGGTACGAAATGAGCAGTTCTTC. This encodes CASSLVGGVRNEQFF. Full variable domain (remainder filled in from reference TRBV5-1 and TRBJ2-1): KAGVTQTPRYLIKTRGQQVTLSCSPISGHRSVSWYQQTPGQGLQFLFEYFSETQRNKGNFPGRFSGRQFSNSRSEMNVSTLELGDSALYLCASSLVGGVRNEQFFGPGTRLTVL.

The chain has TRBV20-1 and TRBJ2-5, with D perhaps assigned TRBD1 or TRBD2 (5 bases each). Germline values: CDR1 DFQATT, CDR2 SNEGSKA (reference sequence). The CDR3 runs to 11 residues. V was clipped by 6 bases and J by 7 bases, with 12 bases between them. The CDR3 sequence: CSARDGGTQYF. The CDR3 DNA is TGCAGTGCCAGGGATGGGGGGACCCAGTACTTC.

A word on this clonotype: A read error may produce the germline difference seen at one junction end. The chain joins TRBV9 to TRBJ2-7; D may be TRBD1 or TRBD2 (6 bases each). The CDR3 has 13 residues. The germline CDR1 and CDR2 sequences are SGDLS and YYNGEE. The CDR3 DNA follows: TGTGTCAGCAGCGTAGGAGGGGGGCACGAGCAGTACTTC. Its translation: CVSSVGGGHEQYF.

This chain's CDR3 is CASSRQGEGTEAFF. As DNA, the CDR3 is TGTGCCAGCAGTCGTCAGGGCGAAGGGACTGAAGCTTTCTTT. The chain carries TRBV6-5 and TRBJ1-1, with D perhaps matching TRBD1 (5 bases). CDR3 length: 14 amino acids. CDR1 and CDR2 (germline): MNHEY, SVGAGI. Trimming left V 5 bases short and J 5 bases short, with 15 bases between.